These 26 T cell receptor beta chains came from one sample sequenced in a study of cytomegalovirus exposure and HLA in healthy donors. Method: immunoSEQ multiplex PCR; TCRdb's copy keeps in-frame clones and lacks some. The sample yields about 65,000 clones, about 90% seen once. The sample taken for sequencing was PBMCs. The receptors here all came from a woman between 18 and 29 years old in good health and CMV-seronegative.

The genes are TRBV2 and TRBJ2-2; no firm D call. Germline V gene data show CDR1 as SNHLY and CDR2 as FYNNEI. The V end lost 1 base, the J end lost 3 bases, and 12 bases lay between the germline ends. The CDR3 runs to 16 residues. CDR3 in DNA: TGTGCCAGCAGTGAAGGCCGCTTTGGGCACACCGGGGAGCTGTTTTTT. Amino acids: CASSEGRFGHTGELFF. Full variable domain (remainder filled in from reference TRBV2 and TRBJ2-2): EPEVTQTPSHQVTQMGQEVILRCVPISNHLYFYWYRQILGQKVEFLVSFYNNEISEKSEIFDDQFSVERPDGSNFTLKIRSTKLEDSAMYFCASSEGRFGHTGELFFGEGSRLTVL.

The chain uses TRBV6-1 and TRBJ1-2; 7 bases align to TRBD1. V was clipped by 6 bases and J by 4 bases; unmatched bases: 5. The V gene's germline CDR1 is MNHNS and CDR2 SASEGT. The CDR3 contains 13 residues. In DNA, the CDR3 is TGTGCCAGCAGCGAGACAGGGACCTATGGCTACACCTTC. As protein: CASSETGTYGYTF.

V usage is TRBV4-2 and J usage is TRBJ2-1; 7 bases map to TRBD2. V dropped 3 bases and J dropped 7; count of bases not matched to a gene: 12. CDR3 length: 16 amino acids. Germline V gene sequence: CDR1 LGHNA, CDR2 YNFKEQ. The CDR3 loop is CASSQSLEGGVNEQFF. In DNA, the CDR3 is TGTGCCAGCAGCCAGTCCCTCGAGGGAGGGGTGAATGAGCAGTTCTTC.

The genes are TRBV5-1 and TRBJ2-1; TRBD2 might be the D (5 bases). This CDR3 comprises 16 residues. With 0 bases removed from V and 4 bases from J, the gap between germline ends came to 14 bases. Germline CDR1 is SGHRS and CDR2 is YFSETQ. CDR3 region: CASSLAGDYTYNEQFF. The CDR3, as DNA: TGCGCCAGCAGCTTGGCCGGCGACTACACATACAATGAGCAGTTCTTC.

V usage is TRBV4-1 and J usage is TRBJ2-5; TRBD1 agrees at 8 bases. The CDR3 is made up of 17 amino acids. The germline V gene has CDR1 MGHRA and CDR2 YSYEKL. Losses at the gene ends were 1 base for V and 4 bases for J; bases not matched to a gene: 11. CDR3 region: CASSQGLGQGRRETQYF. The CDR3 bases are TGCGCCAGCAGCCAAGGGTTAGGACAGGGTCGTCGAGAGACCCAGTACTTC.

About this clone: One end of the junction fails to match germline, which may point to a read error. The rearrangement joins TRBV15 to TRBJ2-7; the match to TRBD1 covers 11 bases. The CDR3 loop spans 14 amino acids. Germline CDR1 reads LNHNV; CDR2 reads YYDKDF (reference sequence). This CDR3 reads CATSTGTGGYEQYF. In DNA form, the CDR3 reads TGTGCCACTAGCACCGGGACAGGGGGCTACGAGCAGTACTTC. The full variable domain, its missing parts supplied by reference TRBV15 and TRBJ2-7, is DAMVIQNPRYQVTQFGKPVTLSCSQTLNHNVMYWYQQKSSQAPKLLFHYYDKDFNNEADTPDNFQSRRPNTSFCFLDIRSPGLGDTAMYLCATSTGTGGYEQYFGPGTRLTVT.

The CDR3 loop is CAFLGGGLPSGNTIYF. The CDR3 DNA is TGTGCCTTCCTAGGAGGAGGTCTACCCTCTGGAAACACCATATATTTT. V usage is TRBV30 and J usage is TRBJ1-3; no clear D. The CDR3 has 16 residues. The ends were cut back, 7 bases at V and 0 bases at J, with 19 bases in the middle. Germline V gene data show CDR1 as GTSNPN and CDR2 as SVGIG (reference sequence).

The chain carries TRBV4-2 and TRBJ2-1, with D tentatively TRBD2 (5 bases). From germline, CDR1 is LGHNA and CDR2 YNFKEQ. The CDR3 runs to 15 residues. V was clipped by 4 bases and J by 3 bases, with 13 bases between them. In DNA, the CDR3 is TGTGCCAGCAGCCGTTATACGGGAAACTACAATGAGCAGTTCTTC. It yields the protein CASSRYTGNYNEQFF.

The V and J genes are TRBV20-1 and TRBJ2-7; the D gene is possibly TRBD1 (6 bases). V dropped 7 bases and J dropped 5 bases, with 12 bases sitting between them. CDR3 length equals 11 residues. Germline CDR1 and CDR2: DFQATT and SNEGSKA (reference sequence). Here the CDR3 DNA reads TGCAGTGTGAACAGGGTAAACGAGCAGTACTTC. This sequence encodes CSVNRVNEQYF.

The rearrangement links TRBV19 to TRBJ1-1; D is undetermined. This CDR3 has 13 amino acids. In germline, CDR1 is LNHDA, CDR2 SQIVND (reference sequence). Trimming left V 3 bases short and J 9 bases short, with 14 bases between. DNA of the CDR3: TGTGCCAGTAGTATCATGGCGGGAGACCAAGCTTTCTTT. As protein: CASSIMAGDQAFF.

The CDR3 bases are TGTGCCAGCAGACCCGGCCCTGGGGGGACCGGGGAGCTGTTTTTT. It is translated as CASRPGPGGTGELFF. The chain has TRBV11-2 and TRBJ2-2, with a weak D call TRBD2 (6 bases). V was cut by 6 bases and J by 5 bases, with 16 bases left in between. There are 15 residues in the CDR3. Germline V lookup: CDR1 SGHAT, CDR2 FQNNGV.

The V gene is TRBV4-2, the J gene TRBJ2-5; D may be TRBD2 (6 bases). V shed 0 bases and J shed 4 bases, with 12 bases lying between them. The CDR3 contains 15 residues. Looked up from germline, CDR1 is LGHNA and CDR2 is YNFKEQ. Here the CDR3 DNA reads TGTGCCAGCAGCCAAGATCCGGAGGGGCTAGAGACCCAGTACTTC. This encodes CASSQDPEGLETQYF.

V is TRBV5-1 and J is TRBJ2-7; D unclear. Trimming cost V 0 bases and J 0 bases, with 7 bases left between them. This CDR3 contains 14 residues. CDR1 and CDR2 from the germline V gene are SGHRS and YFSETQ. The CDR3 region has the DNA TGCGCCAGCAGCTTGGGTGACATCTCCTACGAGCAGTACTTC. As protein: CASSLGDISYEQYF. Full variable domain (outside the CDR3, taken from reference TRBV5-1 and TRBJ2-7): KAGVTQTPRYLIKTRGQQVTLSCSPISGHRSVSWYQQTPGQGLQFLFEYFSETQRNKGNFPGRFSGRQFSNSRSEMNVSTLELGDSALYLCASSLGDISYEQYFGPGTRLTVT.

The chain links TRBV6-6 to TRBJ1-2, with a possible D match to TRBD1 (5 bases). This CDR3 is 13 amino acids long. CDR1 is MNHNY and CDR2 is SVGAGI in the germline V gene (reference sequence). Trimming took off 5 bases at V and 4 bases at J, with 11 bases between the two ends. The CDR3 bases are TGTGCCAGCAGTCCGCGGGACGGCTATGGCTACACCTTC. Its protein is CASSPRDGYGYTF.

The V and J genes are TRBV7-9 and TRBJ1-1; 7 bases map to TRBD1. This CDR3 is built from 13 residues. J gave up 4 bases and V 5 bases, and 4 bases lay outside the gene matches. Germline V gene data show CDR1 as SEHNR and CDR2 as FQNEAQ (reference sequence). The CDR3 is CASSEAGGTEAFF. In nucleotides, the CDR3 is TGTGCCAGCAGCGAGGCAGGGGGCACTGAAGCTTTCTTT.

CDR3 DNA: TGTGCCAGCAGGCGCAGGGGCACACAAGAGACCCAGTACTTC. This codes for CASRRRGTQETQYF. The chain combines TRBV6-1 with TRBJ2-5, with D possibly TRBD1 on 6 matching bases. Trimming pared 6 bases from V and 2 bases from J, leaving 13 bases between. The length of the CDR3 is 14 residues. Looked up from germline, CDR1 is MNHNS and CDR2 is SASEGT.

V gene TRBV28 combines with J gene TRBJ2-7, with D possibly matching TRBD2 (5 bases). This CDR3 comprises 16 residues. Germline CDR1 MDHEN, CDR2 SYDVKM. V shed 3 bases and J shed 1 base, with 16 bases lying between them. The CDR3 loop is CASSFNEGSASYEQYF. The CDR3 DNA is TGTGCCAGCAGTTTCAACGAGGGTAGCGCATCCTACGAGCAGTACTTC.

The chain couples TRBV28 to TRBJ1-1; D is ambiguous. Trimming stripped 5 bases from V and 7 bases from J, with 17 bases between. CDR3 size: 14 residues. In germline, CDR1 is MDHEN, CDR2 SYDVKM. The CDR3 nucleotides are TGTGCCAGCAGTCCCCCCCCGACTAGCGTTGAAGCTTTCTTT. It translates to CASSPPPTSVEAFF.

The chain recombines TRBV5-1 with TRBJ2-1; a possible D gene is TRBD1 (5 bases). Deletions cut 6 bases from V and 7 bases from J, with 14 bases between. Germline V gene data show CDR1 as SGHRS and CDR2 as YFSETQ. The CDR3 extends over 13 amino acids. The chain's CDR3 is CASTAGISNEQFF. CDR3 DNA: TGCGCCAGCACTGCAGGGATTAGTAATGAGCAGTTCTTC.

This chain's CDR3 is CATSRVAGSYNEQFF. CDR3 DNA sequence: TGTGCCACCAGCCGGGTGGCGGGGTCCTACAATGAGCAGTTCTTC. V usage is TRBV15 and J usage is TRBJ2-1, with a weak D call TRBD2 (6 bases). The CDR3 loop spans 15 amino acids. Trimming removed 5 bases from V and 1 base from J, with 12 bases in between. Per germline, CDR1 LNHNV and CDR2 YYDKDF (reference sequence).

This chain links TRBV5-6 with TRBJ2-1; 11 bases fit TRBD2. J gave up 6 bases and V 4 bases, and 9 bases lay outside the gene matches. CDR1 SGHDT and CDR2 YYEEEE come from the germline V gene. This CDR3 has 16 amino acids. The DNA of the CDR3 is TGTGCCAGCAGCCCGCTAGCGGGGGGACCGGTCAATGAGCAGTTCTTC. Protein: CASSPLAGGPVNEQFF. Using reference TRBV5-6 and TRBJ2-1 for the parts outside the CDR3, the full variable domain is DAGVTQSPTHLIKTRGQQVTLRCSPKSGHDTVSWYQQALGQGPQFIFQYYEEEERQRGNFPDRFSGHQFPNYSSELNVNALLLGDSALYLCASSPLAGGPVNEQFFGPGTRLTVL.

The chain combines TRBV7-8 with TRBJ1-1; 10 nucleotides agree with TRBD1. Germline values: CDR1 SGHVS, CDR2 FQNEAQ. The CDR3 spans 13 residues. The V and J ends lost 5 bases and 6 bases, in that order; junction bases with no gene match: 3. CDR3 DNA: TGTGCCAGCAGCCCCGGACAGGGGGCTGAAGCTTTCTTT. As protein: CASSPGQGAEAFF. The variable domain in full, completed from reference TRBV7-8 and TRBJ1-1, reads GAGVSQSPRYKVAKRGQDVALRCDPISGHVSLFWYQQALGQGPEFLTYFQNEAQLDKSGLPSDRFFAERPEGSVSTLKIQRTQQEDSAVYLCASSPGQGAEAFFGQGTRLTVV.

The chain uses TRBV5-6 and TRBJ2-7; D may be TRBD1 (5 bases). V lost 0 bases to trimming and J lost 1 base, with 11 bases between them. The CDR3 sequence is 15 residues long. Germline V gives CDR1 SGHDT, CDR2 YYEEEE. CDR3 DNA: TGTGCCAGCAGCTTGGCAGGGTACGGTTCCTACGAGCAGTACTTC. Its protein is CASSLAGYGSYEQYF.

As DNA, the CDR3 is TGTGCCAGCTCACCTCAGGGACAGGGAGTTGGTTTCTACGAGCAGTACTTC. Its translation: CASSPQGQGVGFYEQYF. The chain recombines TRBV18 with TRBJ2-7, with TRBD1 matching over 9 bases. Germline CDR1 is KGHSH and CDR2 is LQKENI. With V trimmed by 3 bases and J by 3 bases, 12 bases remained unmatched. The CDR3 loop spans 17 amino acids.

The V call is TRBV14, the J call TRBJ2-7; TRBD2 matches 13 bases. CDR1 is SGHDN and CDR2 is FVKESK in the germline V gene. The CDR3 spans 15 residues. V trimming: 4 bases; J trimming: 7 bases; junction bases outside the gene matches: 7. The DNA of the CDR3 is TGTGCCAGCAGCCCTCCGGGACTAGCGGGAAGAGAGCAGTACTTC. Amino acid sequence: CASSPPGLAGREQYF.

The chain recombines TRBV2 with TRBJ2-7; TRBD1 agrees at 10 bases. CDR1 SNHLY and CDR2 FYNNEI come from the germline V gene. The length of the CDR3 is 16 residues. Losses at the gene ends were 6 bases for V and 5 bases for J; bases not matched to a gene: 13. CDR3 amino acids: CASRASGQGINDEQYF. The CDR3 DNA is TGTGCCAGCAGGGCCTCGGGACAGGGGATTAACGACGAGCAGTACTTC.